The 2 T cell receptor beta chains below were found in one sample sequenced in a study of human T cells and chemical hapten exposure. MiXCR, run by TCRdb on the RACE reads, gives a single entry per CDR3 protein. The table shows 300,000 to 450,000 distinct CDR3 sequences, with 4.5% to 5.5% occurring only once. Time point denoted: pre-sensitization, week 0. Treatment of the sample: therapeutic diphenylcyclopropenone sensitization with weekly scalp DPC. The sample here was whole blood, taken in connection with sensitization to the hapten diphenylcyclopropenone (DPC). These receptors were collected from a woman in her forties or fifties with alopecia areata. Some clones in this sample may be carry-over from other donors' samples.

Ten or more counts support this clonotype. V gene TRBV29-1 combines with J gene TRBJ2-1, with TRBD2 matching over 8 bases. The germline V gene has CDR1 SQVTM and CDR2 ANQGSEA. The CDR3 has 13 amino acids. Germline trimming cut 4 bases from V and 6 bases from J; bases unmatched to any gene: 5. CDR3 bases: TGCAGCGTTGCCCGGGGGGGCAGCAATGAGCAGTTCTTC. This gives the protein CSVARGGSNEQFF.

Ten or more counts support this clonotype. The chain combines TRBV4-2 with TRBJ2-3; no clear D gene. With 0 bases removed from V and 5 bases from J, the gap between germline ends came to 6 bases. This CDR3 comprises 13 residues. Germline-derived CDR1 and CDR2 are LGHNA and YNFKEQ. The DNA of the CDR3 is TGTGCCAGCAGCCAAGACGTTCGAGATACGCAGTATTTT. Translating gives CASSQDVRDTQYF.